One and the same sample provided the 2 T cell receptor beta chains below, sequenced in a study of CD8 T cells in ankylosing spondylitis. TCRdb independently ran MiXCR on the 5' RACE reads; one entry per CDR3 protein. The sample has 150,000 to 200,000 distinct CDR3 sequences; around a third are singletons. Source material: synovial fluid, either unsorted or a sorted T cell fraction (not recorded which). Receptors originate from a male donor with ankylosing spondylitis.

There are a few counts of this clonotype. The CDR3 is CASSFRGPSTEAFF. CDR3 sequence (DNA): TGCGCCAGCAGCTTCAGGGGACCGAGCACTGAAGCTTTCTTT. This chain uses TRBV5-1 with TRBJ1-1; D is possibly TRBD1 (6 bases). The length of the CDR3 is 14 residues. Germline V gives CDR1 SGHRS, CDR2 YFSETQ. Trimming pared 2 bases from V and 4 bases from J, leaving 12 bases between.

The chain combines TRBV12-3 or TRBV12-4 with TRBJ1-1, with D perhaps matching TRBD1 (6 bases). Trimming took 3 bases from V and 7 from J, leaving 15 bases between them. This CDR3 is built from 14 residues. The CDR3 DNA reads TGTGCCAGCAGTTTCGGGGGGCGGATCGGTGAAGCTTTCTTT. The encoded protein is CASSFGGRIGEAFF.